A selection of T cell receptor beta chains follows, all from one sample in a study of blood T cell repertoires in COVID-19. The data were produced by immunoSEQ multiplex PCR, yet TCRdb's version contains in-frame clones alone and is incomplete. The sample lists about 200,000 clones, approximately 90% seen once, with about 4.8% in the top ten. Specimen: peripheral blood. Source of these receptors: a middle-aged woman with acute or convalescent COVID-19. CDR3s include the opening cysteine and the closing phenylalanine or tryptophan. The order of the fields is V gene, J gene, D gene, clone size, CDR3 protein, CDR3 DNA. D genes are given only for firm matches. Not all rows give a size; the values are once, few, many and, for expanded clones, a class.

TRBV10-3	TRBJ1-6	.	.	CAISMSSYNSPLHF	TGTGCCATCAGTATGAGCTCCTATAATTCACCCCTCCACTTT
TRBV6-6	TRBJ1-4	.	few	CASSYSDYAVEKLFF	TGTGCCAGCAGTTACTCGGACTACGCGGTTGAAAAACTGTTTTTT
TRBV19	TRBJ1-5	TRBD1	once	CASSGQGAFSNQPQHF	TGTGCCAGTTCGGGACAGGGTGCATTTAGCAATCAGCCCCAGCATTTT
TRBV27	TRBJ2-5	TRBD1	.	CASSPERQGRGTQYF	TGTGCCAGCAGTCCCGAAAGACAGGGACGGGGGACCCAGTACTTC
TRBV11-3	TRBJ1-1	.	.	CASSLGGTGSAFF	TGTGCCAGCAGCTTAGGGGGCACAGGGTCAGCTTTCTTT
TRBV6-5	TRBJ2-1	TRBD2	.	CASSLGTSGVNEQFF	TGTGCCAGCAGTTTGGGGACTAGCGGGGTCAATGAGCAGTTCTTC
TRBV12-3/TRBV12-4	TRBJ1-1	.	.	CASRDYTEAFF	TGTGCCAGCCGTGACTACACTGAAGCTTTCTTT
TRBV10-2	TRBJ1-2	.	.	CASSGEYYGYTF	TGCGCCAGCAGTGGGGAGTACTATGGCTACACCTTC
TRBV9	TRBJ2-3	TRBD2	.	CASSVVSGGRTDTQYF	TGTGCCAGCAGCGTAGTTAGCGGGGGGCGCACAGATACGCAGTATTTT
TRBV2	TRBJ2-2	TRBD2	.	CASASIHSSGGPNTGELFF	TGTGCCAGCGCCAGCATCCATAGCAGCGGGGGGCCGAACACCGGGGAGCTGTTTTTT
TRBV5-1	TRBJ1-6	.	.	CASSSQAGSDSPLHF	TGCGCCAGCAGCTCGCAGGCGGGGTCGGATTCACCCCTCCACTTT
TRBV19	TRBJ1-5	.	once	CASRTGYSNQPQHF	TGTGCCAGTAGGACAGGCTATAGCAATCAGCCCCAGCATTTT
TRBV3-1/TRBV3-2	TRBJ1-1	.	.	CASSRGGLNTEAFF	TGTGCCAGCAGCCGAGGGGGTCTTAACACTGAAGCTTTCTTT